The rows below give T cell receptor beta chains drawn from one sample of a study of T-cell reconstitution after alpha-beta-depleted transplantation in children. Via MiXCR, TCRdb re-called the PCR reads, giving one row per CDR3 protein. The sample has around 360,000 distinct CDR3 sequences; approximately 10% are singletons. The starting material was PBMCs from the stem cell graft donor, obtained from the stem cell graft. These receptors were collected from a human donor who donated a stem cell graft to a child with acute lymphoblastic leukemia. CDR3s include the opening cysteine and the closing phenylalanine or tryptophan. Fields, in order: J gene, clone size, D gene, V gene, CDR3 protein, CDR3 DNA. A D gene is named only where the DNA matches it firmly. The size entry is marked missing in some rows and otherwise reads once, few, many or a size class.

j_gene: TRBJ1-2
abundance: NA
d_gene: NA
v_gene: TRBV5-1
CDR3aa: CASSLSGVEGYGYTF
CDR3nt: TGCGCCAGCAGCTTGTCAGGGGTGGAAGGCTATGGCTACACCTTC

j_gene: TRBJ2-3
abundance: few
d_gene: NA
v_gene: TRBV5-1
CDR3aa: CASSFGLAQDTQYF
CDR3nt: TGCGCCAGCAGCTTCGGTCTAGCCCAAGATACGCAGTATTTT

j_gene: TRBJ2-1
abundance: NA
d_gene: TRBD2
v_gene: TRBV7-2
CDR3aa: CASSLEGRGRNEQFF
CDR3nt: TGTGCCAGCAGCTTAGAGGGTCGCGGGAGGAATGAGCAGTTCTTC

j_gene: TRBJ2-7
abundance: many
d_gene: NA
v_gene: TRBV5-6
CDR3aa: CASSPDQGTYEQYF
CDR3nt: TGTGCCAGCAGCCCCGATCAGGGCACCTACGAGCAGTACTTC

j_gene: TRBJ2-7
abundance: NA
d_gene: TRBD2
v_gene: TRBV27
CDR3aa: CASSPRGRETDEQYF
CDR3nt: TGTGCCAGCAGTCCGCGTGGGCGGGAGACCGACGAGCAGTACTTC

j_gene: TRBJ2-1
abundance: few
d_gene: NA
v_gene: TRBV10-3
CDR3aa: CAIRRRHLLMDTEQFF
CDR3nt: TGTGCCATCAGAAGAAGGCACCTCCTAATGGACACTGAGCAGTTCTTC

j_gene: TRBJ2-1
abundance: NA
d_gene: TRBD2
v_gene: TRBV20-1
CDR3aa: CSASTLAGYNEQFF
CDR3nt: TGCAGTGCTAGTACTCTAGCGGGGTACAATGAGCAGTTCTTC

j_gene: TRBJ2-5
abundance: few
d_gene: NA
v_gene: TRBV10-3
CDR3aa: CAISPSTETQYF
CDR3nt: TGTGCCATCAGTCCATCGACAGAGACCCAGTACTTC

j_gene: TRBJ2-7
abundance: NA
d_gene: NA
v_gene: TRBV12-3/TRBV12-4
CDR3aa: CASSFGTGGASSYEQYF
CDR3nt: TGTGCCAGCAGTTTTGGTACGGGCGGGGCCTCCTCCTACGAGCAGTACTTC

j_gene: TRBJ2-3
abundance: NA
d_gene: NA
v_gene: TRBV28
CDR3aa: CASSKGWAGTDTQYF
CDR3nt: TGTGCCAGCAGTAAAGGATGGGCCGGCACAGATACGCAGTATTTT

j_gene: TRBJ2-7
abundance: NA
d_gene: NA
v_gene: TRBV7-9
CDR3aa: CASSPTQGYAYEQYF
CDR3nt: TGTGCCAGCAGCCCTACTCAGGGTTATGCCTACGAGCAGTACTTC

j_gene: TRBJ2-5
abundance: NA
d_gene: TRBD1
v_gene: TRBV10-3
CDR3aa: CAISGGQAAVETQYF
CDR3nt: TGTGCCATCAGTGGAGGACAGGCGGCAGTAGAGACCCAGTACTTC

j_gene: TRBJ2-4
abundance: many
d_gene: NA
v_gene: TRBV5-1
CDR3aa: CASSLEATASYSIQYF
CDR3nt: TGCGCCAGCAGCTTGGAAGCAACGGCATCATACAGCATTCAGTACTTC

j_gene: TRBJ2-5
abundance: few
d_gene: TRBD2
v_gene: TRBV20-1
CDR3aa: CSALYGLAGDFAGETQYF
CDR3nt: TGCAGTGCTCTATACGGACTAGCGGGAGATTTTGCTGGGGAGACCCAGTACTTC

j_gene: TRBJ2-3
abundance: few
d_gene: NA
v_gene: TRBV5-6
CDR3aa: CASSLVTRTTDTQYF
CDR3nt: TGTGCCAGCAGCTTGGTGACACGCACCACAGATACGCAGTATTTT

j_gene: TRBJ1-4
abundance: NA
d_gene: NA
v_gene: TRBV5-5
CDR3aa: CASSLVALRTTNEKLFF
CDR3nt: TGTGCCAGCAGCTTGGTGGCTCTTAGGACAACCAATGAAAAACTGTTTTTT

j_gene: TRBJ1-5
abundance: few
d_gene: TRBD1
v_gene: TRBV20-1
CDR3aa: CSARGTGGGNQPQHF
CDR3nt: TGCAGTGCTAGGGGGACAGGGGGTGGCAATCAGCCCCAGCATTTT

j_gene: TRBJ2-3
abundance: few
d_gene: NA
v_gene: TRBV12-3/TRBV12-4
CDR3aa: CASSGEKPADTQYF
CDR3nt: TGTGCCAGCAGTGGCGAAAAGCCTGCGGATACGCAGTATTTT

j_gene: TRBJ2-2
abundance: NA
d_gene: TRBD1
v_gene: TRBV25-1
CDR3aa: CASRQPGTGGSWELFF
CDR3nt: TGTGCCAGCAGACAGCCCGGGACAGGGGGTTCCTGGGAGCTGTTTTTT

j_gene: TRBJ2-3
abundance: few
d_gene: NA
v_gene: TRBV7-9
CDR3aa: CASSFRDARFPTDTQYF
CDR3nt: TGTGCCAGCAGCTTTAGGGATGCTAGGTTTCCAACAGATACGCAGTATTTT

j_gene: TRBJ2-7
abundance: few
d_gene: TRBD2
v_gene: TRBV5-1
CDR3aa: CASSPTISTSGRPYEQYF
CDR3nt: TGCGCCAGCAGCCCTACTATAAGTACTAGCGGGAGACCCTACGAGCAGTACTTC

j_gene: TRBJ2-1
abundance: few
d_gene: NA
v_gene: TRBV7-9
CDR3aa: CASSVGLVTEQFF
CDR3nt: TGTGCCAGCAGCGTCGGACTGGTCACGGAGCAGTTCTTC

j_gene: TRBJ2-1
abundance: many
d_gene: TRBD2
v_gene: TRBV7-2
CDR3aa: CASSRVTSGRYNEQFF
CDR3nt: TGTGCCAGCAGCCGAGTGACTAGCGGGAGATACAATGAGCAGTTCTTC

j_gene: TRBJ2-2
abundance: NA
d_gene: NA
v_gene: TRBV10-1
CDR3aa: CASSSQSAAGELFF
CDR3nt: TGCGCCAGCAGTAGTCAGAGCGCCGCCGGGGAGCTGTTTTTT

j_gene: TRBJ2-3
abundance: many
d_gene: NA
v_gene: TRBV7-9
CDR3aa: CASSPPPTVVDTQYF
CDR3nt: TGTGCCAGCAGCCCCCCCCCAACGGTGGTGGATACGCAGTATTTT

j_gene: TRBJ2-3
abundance: few
d_gene: TRBD2
v_gene: TRBV28
CDR3aa: CASSSPGLEADTQYF
CDR3nt: TGTGCCAGCAGTTCGCCGGGACTAGAGGCAGATACGCAGTATTTT

j_gene: TRBJ1-1
abundance: NA
d_gene: TRBD1
v_gene: TRBV10-3
CDR3aa: CAIREDRVTEAFF
CDR3nt: TGTGCCATCAGAGAGGACAGGGTCACTGAAGCTTTCTTT

j_gene: TRBJ2-1
abundance: many
d_gene: TRBD1
v_gene: TRBV20-1
CDR3aa: CSAPDRGISAYNEQFF
CDR3nt: TGCAGTGCTCCAGACAGGGGGATTAGCGCCTACAATGAGCAGTTCTTC

j_gene: TRBJ1-1
abundance: many
d_gene: NA
v_gene: TRBV27
CDR3aa: CASSSILNTEAFF
CDR3nt: TGTGCCAGTTCCAGTATTTTGAACACTGAAGCTTTCTTT

j_gene: TRBJ1-1
abundance: NA
d_gene: NA
v_gene: TRBV7-9
CDR3aa: CASNQEGREGMNTEAFF
CDR3nt: TGTGCCAGCAACCAGGAGGGCAGGGAGGGCATGAACACTGAAGCTTTCTTT

j_gene: TRBJ2-2
abundance: few
d_gene: TRBD1
v_gene: TRBV12-3/TRBV12-4
CDR3aa: CASSYPLQGADTGELFF
CDR3nt: TGTGCCAGCAGTTATCCCCTACAGGGGGCTGACACCGGGGAGCTGTTTTTT

j_gene: TRBJ2-7
abundance: NA
d_gene: NA
v_gene: TRBV18
CDR3aa: CASSPGREEQYF
CDR3nt: TGTGCCAGCTCACCTGGGCGGGAAGAGCAGTACTTC

j_gene: TRBJ2-3
abundance: NA
d_gene: TRBD2
v_gene: TRBV20-1
CDR3aa: CSATERGRADTQYF
CDR3nt: TGCAGTGCAACCGAGCGGGGGAGGGCAGATACGCAGTATTTT

j_gene: TRBJ2-7
abundance: many
d_gene: NA
v_gene: TRBV7-9
CDR3aa: CASSPPASYEQYF
CDR3nt: TGTGCCAGCAGCCCACCGGCATCCTACGAGCAGTACTTC

j_gene: TRBJ1-1
abundance: few
d_gene: NA
v_gene: TRBV12-3/TRBV12-4
CDR3aa: CASSFRPNQNTEAFF
CDR3nt: TGTGCCAGCAGTTTCCGTCCAAACCAGAACACTGAAGCTTTCTTT